This is a list of T cell receptor beta chains from one sample in a study of blood T cell repertoires in COVID-19. Clones were sequenced by immunoSEQ multiplex PCR, and TCRdb holds only the in-frame ones, with some missing. Counted here are more than 300,000 clones, 70% to 90% occurring once; the ten biggest clones make up about 10%. Sequencing input: PBMCs or T cells enriched from blood (not recorded which). The receptors were gathered from a woman between 18 and 30 years old who had recovered from COVID-19. Both conserved end residues are part of each CDR3. Clone size is shown for a subset of rows, as once, few, many or a class of expanded clone.

NA TRBV5-1 CASSLAGTGKNTEAFF
NA TRBV19 CASRSGGPLGTQYF
NA TRBV7-2 CASSSGGNQPQHF
NA TRBV19 CASPKGQYMNTEAFF
NA TRBV4-2 CASSLALQGAVYEQYF
few TRBV1 CTSSQVSGVTYNEQFF
few TRBV9 CASSVDSHSNQPQHF
NA TRBV7-7 CASSLATSGTGELFF
NA TRBV10-3 CAISAGTDYGYTF
once TRBV6-2/TRBV6-3 CASSFTRDRGATGELFF
NA TRBV7-9 CASSPTGGNEQYF
NA TRBV7-2 CASSLVWTENTEAFF
NA TRBV3-1/TRBV3-2 CASSRRLAGDLGEQYF
NA TRBV5-1 CASSLFSTSGGAIGDTQYF
once TRBV6-6 CASSPSPRTGAQETQYF
once TRBV6-5 CASSLLHQPQHF
NA TRBV4-1 CASSQDSQDSLYGYTF
NA TRBV13 CASSFTMGQGATEAFF
NA TRBV28 CASSTYEQYF
NA TRBV21-1 CASSPGGGNIQYF
NA TRBV5-1 CASSPHRGINTGELFF
NA TRBV7-8 CASSSQGENNSPLHF
NA TRBV5-1 CASSLEEGGATNEKLFF
few TRBV10-1 CASTGPTGELFF
NA TRBV7-6 CASSLVPNSQFF
few TRBV6-5 CASSYSISQDGNTIYF
NA TRBV27 CASSSGLAGGREQFF
once TRBV30 CAWKRARSQFTETQYF
NA TRBV9 CASSVGGGTNEKLFF
NA TRBV4-2 CASSQDAQGPTGYTF
NA TRBV10-3 CAISESTQSREKLFF
NA TRBV21-1 CASSKEGVESGTRADEQYF
NA TRBV4-1 CASSFRGQLNTEAFF
NA TRBV6-5 CASSYSHSGNTEAFF
NA TRBV5-8 CASSLGSSSGNTIYF
many TRBV27 CASSLETGYKQYF
once TRBV19 CASSTQGSPQHF
NA TRBV3-1/TRBV3-2 CASSRPGQGANYTEAFF
NA TRBV27 CASSDTGQMNTEAFF
NA TRBV15 CATSAAGGGGYTF
NA TRBV19 CASGDSWGVYSNQPQHF
NA TRBV7-2 CASSPGQGFYHYEQYF
NA TRBV5-8 CASRSGATDTQYF
NA TRBV2 CASKEQGNTEAFF
NA TRBV6-5 CASSPAGTGYYGYTF
NA TRBV3-1/TRBV3-2 CASSRSGTGTLEQYF
NA TRBV3-1/TRBV3-2 CASSWGSTGELFF
NA TRBV11-2 CASNGWRDNEQFF
NA TRBV5-4 CASSEGQKDEKLFF
NA TRBV7-9 CASSRTGGANGYTF
NA TRBV4-1 CASSPAPPGQGATYNSPLHF
NA TRBV13 CASSPPWAQETQYF
NA TRBV19 CASSPQGDSPLHF
NA TRBV19 CASSDQQGEEEGYGYTF
NA TRBV27 CASSFGTSYYEQYF
NA TRBV28 CASSHTGGGDPYEQYF